This T cell receptor beta chain is from a study of type 1 and type 2 diabetes patients. Study as a whole: From PBMCs, CD4+ and CD8+ T cells were isolated by magnetic microbeads.

Roughly 10 milliliters of peripheral blood were collected from each participant. Germline loops: CDR1 SNHLY, CDR2 FYNNEI. The CDR3 has 17 amino acids. Trimming left V 6 bases short and J 0 bases short, with 18 bases between. The PCR template was genomic DNA. Amplification of the beta chain CDR3 used 30 forward and 13 reverse multiplex primers. MiXCR, run by TCRdb on the multiplex PCR reads, gives a single entry per CDR3 protein. The data show 250,000 or so distinct CDR3 sequences, with more than 45% seen just once and roughly 13% held by the top ten. The specimen was peripheral blood mononuclear cells (PBMCs). The receptor was derived from a man between 18 and 35 years old with type 2 diabetes. The rearrangement uses TRBV2 and TRBJ1-5, with D possibly matching TRBD1 (5 bases). The CDR3 region has the DNA TGTGCCAGCAGCCAGTTGGGACTTTCCTCTAGCAATCAGCCCCAGCATTTT. It yields the protein CASSQLGLSSSNQPQHF.